One and the same sample provided the 2 T cell receptor beta chains below, sequenced in a study of blood T cell repertoires in COVID-19. Sequencing used immunoSEQ multiplex PCR; TCRdb keeps in-frame clones, though not all of them. Here the sample spans about 380,000 clones, more than 70% being singletons. The specimen sequenced was PBMCs or T cells enriched from blood (not recorded which). The receptors here all came from a woman younger than 30 who had recovered from COVID-19.

This sequence joins TRBV10-3 and TRBJ2-5; D perhaps matches TRBD2 (6 bases). Germline values: CDR1 ENHRY, CDR2 SYGVKD. V was pared by 0 bases and J by 7 bases, with 21 bases between. CDR3 size: 17 residues. CDR3 sequence reads: CAISESLWAGLRGTQYF. In DNA, the CDR3 is TGTGCCATCAGTGAGTCGCTGTGGGCGGGGCTGCGTGGGACCCAGTACTTC.

The V gene is TRBV3-1 (or the pseudogene TRBV3-2), the J gene TRBJ2-7; the D gene is possibly TRBD2 (6 bases). Germline V gene data show CDR1 as LGHDT and CDR2 as YNNKEL (reference sequence). V was trimmed by 4 bases and J by 3 bases, leaving 13 bases between them. The CDR3 runs 14 residues. This chain's CDR3 is CASSPGQGGYEQYF. CDR3 coding DNA: TGTGCCAGCAGCCCTGGCCAGGGAGGCTACGAGCAGTACTTC.